The 27 T cell receptor beta chains in this list originate from one sample, sequenced in a study of T cells after posttransplantation cyclophosphamide. Cyclophosphamide on days +3 and +4 followed busulfan-fludarabine conditioning and a marrow graft. Sequenced by immunoSEQ multiplex PCR; TCRdb stores in-frame clones only, minus some. There are several thousand clones in the sample, none observed a single time. Sequencing was performed on PBMCs, taken after allogeneic stem cell transplant with posttransplant cyclophosphamide. The receptors were gathered from a female patient aged 50-59 years who received an allogeneic stem cell transplant from a related donor, was CMV-positive, and had no GVHD. Some of the T cells may derive from the graft donor.

The chain links TRBV7-9 to TRBJ1-6, with 9 positions matching TRBD1. The CDR3 consists of 15 residues. V was pared by 6 bases and J by 6 bases, with 6 bases of the junction left unmatched. CDR1 is SEHNR, CDR2 FQNEAQ, per germline (reference sequence). The CDR3 loop reads CASRPTGGFNSPLHF. As DNA, the CDR3 is TGTGCCAGCAGGCCGACAGGGGGTTTTAATTCACCCCTCCACTTT.

The table lists this clone with many counts. The chain employs TRBV29-1 and TRBJ1-3, with D perhaps TRBD1 (6 bases). V was trimmed by 4 bases and J by 7 bases, leaving 11 bases between them. This CDR3 has 12 amino acids. Germline values: CDR1 SQVTM, CDR2 ANQGSEA. CDR3 sequence reads: CSVVKGVNTIYF. As DNA, the CDR3 is TGCAGCGTTGTGAAGGGGGTGAACACCATATATTTT.

This clone has ten or more counts. The rearrangement links TRBV4-3 to TRBJ2-7; 9 bases align to TRBD1. CDR3 length: 16 amino acids. After removal of 0 bases from V and 1 base from J, the junction contained 4 bases not matched to a gene. Germline V lookup: CDR1 LGHNA, CDR2 YSLEER. The CDR3 region has the DNA TGCGCCAGCAGCCAAGAGCTGGACAGGGGATCCTACGAGCAGTACTTC. This gives the protein CASSQELDRGSYEQYF.

This clone occurred many times. The rearrangement links TRBV7-9 to TRBJ2-7, with 10 bases aligning to TRBD1. Germline CDR1 is SEHNR and CDR2 is FQNEAQ (reference sequence). V gave up 3 bases and J gave up 5 bases; unmatched junction bases: 7. This CDR3 contains 15 residues. CDR3 region: CASSFTGTGEDEQYF. In nucleotides, the CDR3 is TGTGCCAGCAGCTTCACCGGGACAGGGGAGGACGAGCAGTACTTC. The full variable domain, completed using reference TRBV7-9 and TRBJ2-7, is DTGVSQNPRHKITKRGQNVTFRCDPISEHNRLYWYRQTLGQGPEFLTYFQNEAQLEKSRLLSDRFSAERPKGSFSTLEIQRTEQGDSAMYLCASSFTGTGEDEQYFGPGTRLTVT.

This clone was counted at least ten times. The gene calls are TRBV30 and TRBJ2-1; either TRBD1 or TRBD2 may fit D (6 bases each). Germline V gene data show CDR1 as GTSNPN and CDR2 as SVGIG (reference sequence). V lost 8 bases and J 2 bases, leaving 16 bases between the germline ends. This CDR3 region has 14 residues. The CDR3 region has the DNA TGTGCCACGCGGAGGCGGGACACCTACAATGAGCAGTTCTTC. The encoded protein is CATRRRDTYNEQFF.

This clone occurred many times. This chain connects TRBV7-9 to TRBJ1-5; D is undetermined. Germline loops: CDR1 SEHNR, CDR2 FQNEAQ (reference sequence). The CDR3 is 14 amino acids. V lost 1 base and J 9 bases, leaving 13 bases between the germline ends. CDR3 bases: TGTGCCAGCAGCTTAGGCGGGCTGCTAGCGCCCCAGCATTTT. It codes for CASSLGGLLAPQHF.

Only a few counts were recorded for this clone. The chain uses TRBV12-3 or TRBV12-4 and TRBJ2-6; no definite D call. V gave up 5 bases and J gave up 1 base, with 6 bases separating them. This CDR3 comprises 14 residues. CDR3 bases: TGTGCCAGCAGTAAGGCTTCTGGGGCCAACGTCCTGACTTTC. Translated: CASSKASGANVLTF.

This clone was picked up many times. The chain joins TRBV27 to TRBJ2-3; possibly TRBD2 for D (6 bases). The CDR3 contains 19 residues. Trimming stripped 2 bases from V and 4 bases from J, with 25 bases between. Germline V lookup: CDR1 MNHEY, CDR2 SMNVEV (reference sequence). The CDR3 spells CASSLRTRRLGGDSDTQYF. The DNA of the CDR3 is TGTGCCAGCAGTTTACGGACACGCCGACTAGGAGGCGACTCAGATACGCAGTATTTT.

This clone was counted ten times or more. The chain uses TRBV9 and TRBJ1-2, with 8 bases identical to TRBD1. Trimming removed 0 bases from V and 3 bases from J; junction bases left unmatched: 1. In germline, CDR1 is SGDLS, CDR2 YYNGEE. The CDR3 has 14 amino acids. CDR3 nucleotides: TGTGCCAGCAGCGTAGTGACAGGGGACTATGGCTACACCTTC. Protein: CASSVVTGDYGYTF.

This clone was counted at least ten times. The chain links TRBV19 to TRBJ2-1; TRBD2 aligns across 14 bases. Germline V gene data show CDR1 as LNHDA and CDR2 as SQIVND (reference sequence). The CDR3 is 16 residues long. V was clipped by 8 bases and J by 2 bases; unmatched bases: 5. CDR3 loop: CASGGTSGGAYNEQFF. The CDR3 nucleotides are TGTGCCAGTGGGGGGACTAGCGGGGGCGCCTACAATGAGCAGTTCTTC.

This clone has ten or more counts. The J gene is TRBJ2-1, the V gene TRBV7-9, with 8 bases matching TRBD2. Germline values: CDR1 SEHNR, CDR2 FQNEAQ (reference sequence). CDR3 size: 17 residues. V shed 3 bases and J 4 bases; nucleotides not matched to a gene: 11. CDR3 region: CASSFKPAGTRYNEQFF. CDR3 DNA sequence: TGTGCCAGCAGCTTTAAGCCCGCCGGGACTAGGTACAATGAGCAGTTCTTC.

This clone was recorded at least ten times. The chain couples TRBV7-2 to TRBJ2-7, with 7 bases lining up with TRBD2. Germline values: CDR1 SGHTA, CDR2 FQGNSA. This CDR3 region has 15 residues. Trimming at V came to 5 bases and at J to 2 bases, leaving 9 bases not matched to a gene. For the CDR3, the DNA is TGTGCCAGCAGCAACACCGGACTAGTGGCCTACGAGCAGTACTTC. Translated: CASSNTGLVAYEQYF.

In this sample, this clone turned up many times. The chain recombines TRBV7-9 with TRBJ2-6; 9 positions match TRBD1. The length of the CDR3 is 18 residues. The J segment lost 2 bases and the V segment lost 5 bases, leaving 10 bases of the junction unmatched. Per the germline V gene, CDR1 is SEHNR and CDR2 is FQNEAQ (reference sequence). The CDR3 DNA follows: TGTGCCAGCAGCCCAGCCGGGGACAGGGAGACTGGGGCCAACGTCCTGACTTTC. Translated: CASSPAGDRETGANVLTF.

This clone was seen ten or more times. The rearrangement links TRBV12-3 or TRBV12-4 to TRBJ2-7; 11 nucleotides line up with TRBD2. With V trimmed by 3 bases and J by 6 bases, 4 bases remained unmatched. The CDR3 contains 14 residues. The CDR3 region is CASSFSGLAGEQYF. In DNA form, the CDR3 reads TGTGCCAGCAGTTTCTCTGGACTAGCGGGCGAGCAGTACTTC.

This clone has ten or more counts. The chain combines TRBV30 with TRBJ2-1, with D uncertain. Germline loops: CDR1 GTSNPN, CDR2 SVGIG (reference sequence). Trimming removed 3 bases at V and 5 bases at J, with 5 bases between. The CDR3 covers 11 residues. CDR3 coding DNA: TGTGCCTGGAGCTTAAACAATGAGCAGTTCTTC. This gives the protein CAWSLNNEQFF. The whole variable domain, filled in from reference TRBV30 and TRBJ2-1, reads SQTIHQWPATLVQPVGSPLSLECTVEGTSNPNLYWYRQAAGRGLQLLFYSVGIGQISSEVPQNLSASRPQDRQFILSSKKLLLSDSGFYLCAWSLNNEQFFGPGTRLTVL.

The sample holds many counts of this clone. The rearrangement joins TRBV14 to TRBJ2-7, with TRBD2 matching over 10 bases. J gave up 4 bases and V 0 bases, and 3 bases lay outside the gene matches. The germline gives CDR1 SGHDN, CDR2 FVKESK. The CDR3 consists of 15 residues. The CDR3 region is CASSQEGGLAYEQYF. The CDR3, as DNA: TGTGCCAGCAGCCAAGAAGGGGGACTAGCGTACGAGCAGTACTTC.

This clone was counted at least ten times. V usage is TRBV6-5 and J usage is TRBJ1-5; D ambiguous. This CDR3 contains 14 residues. With 5 bases removed from V and 7 bases from J, the gap between germline ends came to 15 bases. CDR1 MNHEY and CDR2 SVGAGI come from the germline V gene. CDR3 loop: CASSVSGGGQPQHF. The CDR3 nucleotides read TGTGCCAGCAGTGTAAGTGGAGGCGGGCAGCCCCAGCATTTT.

This clone was detected ten times or more. This chain links TRBV19 with TRBJ1-5, with D perhaps TRBD1 (5 bases). V dropped 7 bases and J dropped 1 base, with 23 bases sitting between them. From germline, CDR1 is LNHDA and CDR2 SQIVND (reference sequence). The CDR3 consists of 18 residues. This chain's CDR3 is CASINRGAGWESNQPQHF. The CDR3 DNA follows: TGTGCCAGTATAAACCGCGGGGCGGGCTGGGAGAGCAATCAGCCCCAGCATTTT.

This clone was seen many times. The chain is built from TRBV28 and TRBJ2-3; TRBD2 aligns across 10 bases. The CDR3 runs to 16 residues. The V segment lost 4 bases and the J segment 3 bases; nucleotides outside the gene matches: 7. Germline V CDR1 and CDR2: MDHEN, SYDVKM. The CDR3 sequence: CASSSPGTSVTDTQYF. The CDR3 DNA sequence: TGTGCCAGCAGTTCTCCCGGGACTAGCGTTACAGATACGCAGTATTTT.

This clone showed up many times. CDR3: CASSALRTQDTQYF. Here the CDR3 DNA reads TGTGCCAGCAGCGCCCTCAGGACTCAAGATACGCAGTATTTT. The chain uses TRBV9 and TRBJ2-3; D might be TRBD2 (5 bases). Trimming pared 3 bases from V and 5 bases from J, leaving 13 bases between. The germline V gene encodes CDR1 SGDLS and CDR2 YYNGEE. The CDR3 loop spans 14 amino acids.

This clone appeared many times. The rearrangement links TRBV7-8 to TRBJ2-3; 9 nucleotides match TRBD1. CDR1 is SGHVS and CDR2 is FQNEAQ in the germline V gene. The junction had 5 bases not matched to a gene; V was cut back by 7 bases and J by 6 bases. This CDR3 is 13 amino acids long. CDR3 DNA: TGTGCCAGCAAAGGGACAGGGACCGATACGCAGTATTTT. Its translation: CASKGTGTDTQYF.

This clone showed up many times. This chain links TRBV18 with TRBJ2-7; D perhaps matches TRBD1 (6 bases). This CDR3 is built from 13 residues. Per germline, CDR1 KGHSH and CDR2 LQKENI. Trimming took 6 bases from V and 6 from J, leaving 15 bases between them. CDR3 in DNA: TGTGCCAGCTCGTTTACAGGGAAGGGCGAGCAGTACTTC. It codes for CASSFTGKGEQYF.

This clone was picked up many times. This rearrangement joins TRBV7-3 to TRBJ2-1; TRBD2 aligns across 9 bases. V dropped 4 bases and J dropped 5; count of bases not matched to a gene: 3. This CDR3 contains 14 residues. From germline, CDR1 is SGHTA and CDR2 FQGTGA. This chain's CDR3 is CASSSSGIDNEQFF. The CDR3 nucleotides are TGTGCCAGCAGCTCTAGCGGGATTGACAATGAGCAGTTCTTC.

This clone was seen at least ten times. This chain uses TRBV11-2 with TRBJ1-1; a weak D match, TRBD1 (5 bases). This CDR3 is built from 13 residues. V shed 2 bases and J shed 1 base, with 5 bases lying between them. Germline CDR1 and CDR2: SGHAT and FQNNGV. In nucleotides, the CDR3 is TGTGCCAGCAGCTTAACAGGGAACACTGAAGCTTTCTTT. This translates into CASSLTGNTEAFF.

This clone was seen many times. The rearrangement joins TRBV27 to TRBJ1-5; TRBD1 agrees at 9 bases. Germline CDR1 and CDR2: MNHEY and SMNVEV (reference sequence). This CDR3 comprises 15 residues. Trimming at V came to 3 bases and at J to 6 bases, leaving 6 bases not matched to a gene. CDR3 bases: TGTGCCAGCAGTTTCTCGACAGGGGGAGGTCAGCCCCAGCATTTT. Translated, it gives CASSFSTGGGQPQHF.

This clone showed up many times. This sequence joins TRBV4-1 and TRBJ2-7; 9 bases match TRBD1. V lost 4 bases to trimming and J lost 7 bases; unmatched junction nucleotides: 11. The germline V gene has CDR1 MGHRA and CDR2 YSYEKL. The CDR3 is made up of 15 amino acids. CDR3: CASSRDRDRVEEQYF. As DNA, the CDR3 is TGCGCCAGCAGCCGCGACCGGGACAGGGTTGAAGAGCAGTACTTC.

This clone was recorded at least ten times. V gene TRBV24-1 combines with J gene TRBJ2-1, with 8 bases that match TRBD1. Trimming at V came to 1 base and at J to 10 bases, leaving 11 bases not matched to a gene. The length of the CDR3 is 16 residues. The germline V gene encodes CDR1 KGHDR and CDR2 SFDVKD. The CDR3 reads CATSDLSGRGRGEQFF. The CDR3 nucleotides read TGTGCCACCAGTGATTTATCGGGCAGGGGGCGAGGGGAGCAGTTCTTC.